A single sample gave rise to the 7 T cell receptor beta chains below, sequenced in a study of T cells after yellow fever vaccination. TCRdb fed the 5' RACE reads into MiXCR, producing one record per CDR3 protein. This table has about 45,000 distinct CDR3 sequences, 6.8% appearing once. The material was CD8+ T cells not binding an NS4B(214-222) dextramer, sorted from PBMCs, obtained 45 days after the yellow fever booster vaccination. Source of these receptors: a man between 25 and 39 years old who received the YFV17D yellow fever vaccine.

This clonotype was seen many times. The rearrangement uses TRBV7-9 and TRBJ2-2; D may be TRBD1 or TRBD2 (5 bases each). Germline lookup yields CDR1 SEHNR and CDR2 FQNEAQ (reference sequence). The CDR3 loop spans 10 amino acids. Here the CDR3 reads CAGDLGELFF. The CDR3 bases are TGTGCAGGGGACCTCGGGGAGCTGTTTTTT.

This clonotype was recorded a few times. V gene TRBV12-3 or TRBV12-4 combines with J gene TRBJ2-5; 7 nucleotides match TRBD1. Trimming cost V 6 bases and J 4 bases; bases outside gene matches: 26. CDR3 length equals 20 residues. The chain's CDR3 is CASSQATTDRMSGYGETQYF. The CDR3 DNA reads TGTGCCAGCAGCCAAGCGACTACGGACAGGATGTCAGGGTATGGAGAGACCCAGTACTTC.

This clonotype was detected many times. CDR3 in amino acids: CASSDENTGELFF. The CDR3 DNA reads as TGCGCCAGCAGCGATGAGAACACCGGGGAGCTGTTTTTT. The V and J genes are TRBV4-3 and TRBJ2-2; no definite D call. The CDR3 runs to 13 residues. CDR1 and CDR2 (germline): LGHNA, YSLEER. With 5 bases removed from V and 1 base from J, the gap between germline ends came to 5 bases.

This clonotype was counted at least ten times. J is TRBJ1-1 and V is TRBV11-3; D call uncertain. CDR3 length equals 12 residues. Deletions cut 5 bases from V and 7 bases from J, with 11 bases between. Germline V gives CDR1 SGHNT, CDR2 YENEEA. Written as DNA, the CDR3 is TGTGCCAGCAGCCTGACGGGCAGTGAAGCTTTCTTT. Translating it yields CASSLTGSEAFF.

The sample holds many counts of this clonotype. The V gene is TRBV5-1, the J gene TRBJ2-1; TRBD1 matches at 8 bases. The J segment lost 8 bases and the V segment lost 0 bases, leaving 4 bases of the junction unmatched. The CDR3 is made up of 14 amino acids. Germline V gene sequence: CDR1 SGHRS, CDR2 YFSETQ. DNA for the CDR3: TGCGCCAGCAGCTTGGTGCCAGGGGGCTATGAGCAGTTCTTC. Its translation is CASSLVPGGYEQFF.

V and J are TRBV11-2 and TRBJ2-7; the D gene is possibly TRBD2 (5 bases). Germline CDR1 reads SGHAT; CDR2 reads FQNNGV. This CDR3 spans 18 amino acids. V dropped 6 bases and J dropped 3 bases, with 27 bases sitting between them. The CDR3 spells CASRPGVAGAAISYEQYF. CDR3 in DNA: TGTGCCAGCAGACCCGGGGTGGCGGGTGCAGCCATTAGCTACGAGCAGTACTTC.

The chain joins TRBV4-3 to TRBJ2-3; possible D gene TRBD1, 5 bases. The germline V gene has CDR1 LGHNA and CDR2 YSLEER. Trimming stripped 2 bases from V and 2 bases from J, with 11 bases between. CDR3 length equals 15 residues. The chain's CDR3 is CASSQSRGNTDTQYF. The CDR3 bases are TGCGCCAGCAGCCAATCAAGGGGAAACACAGATACGCAGTATTTT.